What follows are 20 T cell receptor beta chains derived from one specimen sequenced in a study of blood T cell repertoires in COVID-19. The table came from immunoSEQ multiplex PCR; TCRdb's copy has only in-frame clones and leaves some out. The sample records some 150,000 clones, approximately 85% being singletons. Sequenced input: peripheral blood. These receptors originate from a middle-aged man with acute or convalescent COVID-19.

The chain recombines TRBV3-1 (or the pseudogene TRBV3-2) with TRBJ1-2; 7 bases are a match to TRBD1. V lost 4 bases to trimming and J lost 4 bases; unmatched junction nucleotides: 3. Germline V gene lookup returns CDR1 LGHDT and CDR2 YNNKEL (reference sequence). The CDR3 has 13 residues. The CDR3 DNA reads TGTGCCAGCAGCCCGGGACAGCCCTATGGCTACACCTTC. The encoded protein is CASSPGQPYGYTF.

This chain joins TRBV11-3 and TRBJ2-5; unclear D gene. The germline V gene has CDR1 SGHNT and CDR2 YENEEA. Trimming took off 6 bases at V and 6 bases at J, with 17 bases between the two ends. The CDR3 extends over 14 amino acids. CDR3 nucleotides: TGTGCCAGCAGAAAACCTGGGCCCAACAAGACCCAGTACTTC. Translating gives CASRKPGPNKTQYF.

V usage is TRBV7-9 and J usage is TRBJ2-7; D perhaps matches TRBD1 (6 bases). V lost 6 bases and J 0 bases, leaving 9 bases between the germline ends. Per the germline V gene, CDR1 is SEHNR and CDR2 is FQNEAQ (reference sequence). This CDR3 comprises 13 residues. CDR3 amino acids: CASRTGSSYEQYF. CDR3 sequence (DNA): TGTGCCAGCAGAACAGGGAGCTCCTACGAGCAGTACTTC.

J is TRBJ2-3 and V is TRBV12-3 or TRBV12-4; no firm D call. V was clipped by 3 bases and J by 6 bases, with 10 bases between them. The CDR3 length is 13 residues. The CDR3 loop is CASSFGTGDTQYF. The CDR3, as DNA: TGTGCCAGCAGTTTTGGAACCGGGGATACGCAGTATTTT.

There are many counts of this clone. V and J are TRBV12-3 or TRBV12-4 and TRBJ1-5, with D unresolved. The V end was cut by 4 bases, the J end by 6 bases, with 10 bases between. The CDR3 loop spans 13 amino acids. The CDR3 nucleotides read TGTGCCAGCAGTTGGGTCGGGGTTCAGCCCCAGCATTTT. Translating gives CASSWVGVQPQHF.

This chain joins TRBV10-3 and TRBJ2-7, with D perhaps TRBD1 (6 bases). The CDR3 consists of 14 residues. V lost 2 bases and J 3 bases, leaving 11 bases between the germline ends. Per germline, CDR1 ENHRY and CDR2 SYGVKD. The DNA for the CDR3 is TGTGCCATCAGTGAGGGACAGATTTACTACGAGCAGTACTTC. Encoded protein: CAISEGQIYYEQYF.

CDR3 nucleotide sequence: TGTGCCAGCAGTAAGGGACAGGAGGCCGGGGAGCTGTTTTTT. This codes for CASSKGQEAGELFF. This chain connects TRBV6-5 to TRBJ2-2; 8 positions match TRBD1. Germline values: CDR1 MNHEY, CDR2 SVGAGI. V was clipped by 5 bases and J by 6 bases; unmatched bases: 5. The CDR3 totals 14 residues.

This clone was counted once. This rearrangement joins TRBV11-3 to TRBJ2-7, with D possibly TRBD1 on 6 matching bases. V was shortened by 5 bases and J by 6 bases, with 14 bases between the two germline ends. The CDR3 length is 13 residues. Germline V gene data show CDR1 as SGHNT and CDR2 as YENEEA. The chain's CDR3 is CASSRTATPEQYF. The CDR3 DNA sequence: TGTGCCAGCAGCCGGACAGCAACTCCCGAGCAGTACTTC.

This clone was seen just once. The chain employs TRBV6-2 or TRBV6-3 and TRBJ2-4; TRBD2 aligns across 8 bases. V gave up 0 bases and J gave up 0 bases; unmatched junction bases: 13. The CDR3 is 20 amino acids. Germline CDR1 and CDR2: MNHEY and SVGEGT. Written as DNA, the CDR3 is TGTGCCAGCAGTTACTCTACCCCCACTAGCGGAGTCTTAGCCAAAAACATTCAGTACTTC. Its translation is CASSYSTPTSGVLAKNIQYF.

This clone came up once. V gene TRBV11-2 combines with J gene TRBJ1-3; no reliable D call. Germline values: CDR1 SGHAT, CDR2 FQNNGV. There are 17 residues in the CDR3. With 4 bases removed from V and 0 bases from J, the gap between germline ends came to 16 bases. As DNA, the CDR3 is TGTGCCAGCAGCTACACAGCCTTTGACGTCTCTGGAAACACCATATATTTT. The encoded protein is CASSYTAFDVSGNTIYF. Full variable domain (missing parts from reference TRBV11-2 and TRBJ1-3): EAGVAQSPRYKIIEKRQSVAFWCNPISGHATLYWYQQILGQGPKLLIQFQNNGVVDDSQLPKDRFSAERLKGVDSTLKIQPAKLEDSAVYLCASSYTAFDVSGNTIYFGEGSWLTVV.

The V call is TRBV6-5, the J call TRBJ2-2; 10 bases map to TRBD1. V shed 8 bases, J shed 4 bases, and the junction held 4 bases outside the gene matches. Germline V gene lookup returns CDR1 MNHEY and CDR2 SVGAGI. The CDR3 sequence is 14 residues long. CDR3 sequence: CASRGQGSTGELFF. In DNA form, the CDR3 reads TGTGCCAGCCGGGGACAGGGGTCCACCGGGGAGCTGTTTTTT.

The CDR3 DNA reads TGCGCCAGCAGCTTCTCTAGCGGGGGGTCTTCTGGGGCCAACGTCCTGACTTTC. This translates into CASSFSSGGSSGANVLTF. The V gene is TRBV5-1, the J gene TRBJ2-6; 11 bases are shared with TRBD2. The CDR3 extends over 18 amino acids. Trimming removed 2 bases from V and 1 base from J; junction bases left unmatched: 5. CDR1 is SGHRS and CDR2 is YFSETQ in the germline V gene.

The chain has TRBV9 and TRBJ2-3, with D tentatively TRBD2 (5 bases). This CDR3 spans 12 amino acids. Trimming took off 4 bases at V and 6 bases at J, with 9 bases between the two ends. Germline CDR1 reads SGDLS; CDR2 reads YYNGEE. CDR3 nucleotide sequence: TGTGCCAGCAGCCCGAGGAGGGATACGCAGTATTTT. Translating gives CASSPRRDTQYF.

This chain joins TRBV11-3 and TRBJ2-4; D unclear. CDR3 size: 16 residues. Germline-derived CDR1 and CDR2 are SGHNT and YENEEA. Trimming cost V 4 bases and J 0 bases, with 13 bases left between them. This CDR3 is CASSSDGELAKNIQYF. In nucleotides, the CDR3 is TGTGCCAGCAGCTCAGACGGAGAACTAGCCAAAAACATTCAGTACTTC.

The V call is TRBV5-8, the J call TRBJ2-5; 9 nucleotides line up with TRBD1. Germline values: CDR1 SGHTS, CDR2 YDEGEE. J was trimmed by 5 bases and V by 2 bases; bases with no gene match: 7. CDR3 length: 15 residues. CDR3 coding DNA: TGTGCCAGCAGCTTTGGGACAGGGTCGGGCGAGACCCAGTACTTC. Its translation: CASSFGTGSGETQYF.

J is TRBJ2-7 and V is TRBV30; maybe TRBD1 (7 bases). There are 14 residues in the CDR3. The V gene lost 0 bases and the J gene lost 3 bases, with 12 bases spanning the gap. From germline, CDR1 is GTSNPN and CDR2 SVGIG (reference sequence). The CDR3 DNA follows: TGTGCCTGGAGTGTTGGGGGGACAGTCTACGAGCAGTACTTC. Translated: CAWSVGGTVYEQYF.

The V and J genes are TRBV2 and TRBJ2-3; 9 bases align to TRBD2. This CDR3 comprises 17 residues. V shed 2 bases, J shed 2 bases, and the junction held 8 bases outside the gene matches. Germline assignment: CDR1 SNHLY and CDR2 FYNNEI. Here the CDR3 DNA reads TGTGCCAGCAGTGAAACTTTAGCGGGAGCGTTCACAGATACGCAGTATTTT. This codes for CASSETLAGAFTDTQYF. Full variable domain (missing parts from reference TRBV2 and TRBJ2-3): EPEVTQTPSHQVTQMGQEVILRCVPISNHLYFYWYRQILGQKVEFLVSFYNNEISEKSEIFDDQFSVERPDGSNFTLKIRSTKLEDSAMYFCASSETLAGAFTDTQYFGPGTRLTVL.

This chain connects TRBV28 to TRBJ1-1; TRBD1 matches 7 bases. Germline CDR1 and CDR2: MDHEN and SYDVKM. This CDR3 is 16 amino acids long. With V trimmed by 6 bases and J by 4 bases, 14 bases remained unmatched. The CDR3 loop reads CASRENRGRARTEAFF. In DNA form, the CDR3 reads TGTGCCAGCAGGGAAAACAGGGGCCGCGCTCGCACTGAAGCTTTCTTT.

This chain links TRBV11-3 with TRBJ2-1; TRBD2 might be the D (6 bases). This CDR3 region has 14 residues. V gave up 5 bases and J gave up 8 bases, with 16 bases separating them. Germline V CDR1 and CDR2: SGHNT, YENEEA. The CDR3 sequence: CASSPSPPGDEQFF. The CDR3 DNA reads TGTGCCAGCAGCCCGAGCCCCCCGGGGGATGAGCAGTTCTTC.

The chain is built from TRBV7-2 and TRBJ2-5; TRBD2 is a possible D gene (5 bases). The V end lost 5 bases, the J end lost 4 bases, and 14 bases lay between the germline ends. The CDR3 has 14 amino acids. Germline CDR1 and CDR2: SGHTA and FQGNSA. CDR3 coding DNA: TGTGCCAGCAGCCCGGAGGTCGGCAGAGAGACCCAGTACTTC. Encoded protein: CASSPEVGRETQYF.